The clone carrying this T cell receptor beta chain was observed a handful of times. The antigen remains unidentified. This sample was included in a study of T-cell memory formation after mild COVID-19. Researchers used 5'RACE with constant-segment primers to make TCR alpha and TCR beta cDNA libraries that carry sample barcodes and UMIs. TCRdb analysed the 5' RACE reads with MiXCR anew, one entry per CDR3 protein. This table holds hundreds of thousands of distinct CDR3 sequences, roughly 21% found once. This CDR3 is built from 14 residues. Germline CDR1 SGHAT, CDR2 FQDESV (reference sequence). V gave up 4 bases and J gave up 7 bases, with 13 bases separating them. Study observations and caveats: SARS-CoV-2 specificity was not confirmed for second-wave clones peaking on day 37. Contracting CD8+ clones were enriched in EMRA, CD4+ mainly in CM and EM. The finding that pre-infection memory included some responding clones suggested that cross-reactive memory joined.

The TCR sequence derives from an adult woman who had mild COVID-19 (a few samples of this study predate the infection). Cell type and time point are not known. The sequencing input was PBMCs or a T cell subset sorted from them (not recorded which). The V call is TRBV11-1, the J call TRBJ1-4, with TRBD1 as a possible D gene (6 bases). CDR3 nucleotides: TGTGCCAGCAGCTCCACCGACAGGAGTGAAAAACTGTTTTTT. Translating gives CASSSTDRSEKLFF.